This T cell receptor (beta chain) came from a study of blood T cells in healthy people across ages. Turning to the study itself: In model experiments, template switching was able to capture about one barcoded beta molecule for every two T cells that were present.

Each donor was a healthy Caucasian individual from Russia, aged roughly 6 to 95. Alongside a J-beta primer mix, a sample-barcoded 5' primer served in a second PCR lasting about 6 to 12 cycles. TCRdb re-derived calls from the 5' RACE reads in MiXCR, one entry per CDR3 protein. Of around 1.5 million distinct CDR3 sequences listed, around two fifths are singletons. With respect to this clonotype: Its antigen is undetermined.

V was trimmed by 3 bases and J by 4 bases, leaving 15 bases between them. Germline V gene data show CDR1 as SGHTA and CDR2 as FQGNSA. The CDR3 totals 15 residues. Study-wide results and limits: PBMCs went unsorted, and a conclusive naive versus antigen-experienced comparison was therefore prevented.

The sequencing sample was made of blood. The sequence was obtained from a woman under 30 in good health. The chain recombines TRBV7-2 with TRBJ1-1; D not resolved. The CDR3 DNA sequence: TGTGCCAGCAGCTTTATTTACACACGGCCCACTGAAGCTTTCTTT. Encoded protein: CASSFIYTRPTEAFF.